A single sample is the source of the 6 T cell receptor beta chains below, sequenced in a study of control samples from healthy donors and cancer patients. Using immunoSEQ multiplex PCR, the repertoire was profiled, and TCRdb retains in-frame clones only, with some absent. The sample comprises under 150,000 clones, around nine tenths of which are singletons, and about 4.9% rests with the top ten. The specimen sequenced was blood. These receptors originate from a man younger than 40 in good health.

This clone was detected only once. Other DNA variants within this sample encode the same CDR3. The CDR3 loop reads CASSLGTGGGNEQFF. In DNA, the CDR3 is TGTGCCAGCAGCTTAGGGACAGGGGGGGGCAATGAGCAGTTCTTC. The rearrangement links TRBV7-6 to TRBJ2-1, with 10 bases lining up with TRBD1. The CDR3 runs 15 residues. The germline V gene has CDR1 SGHVS and CDR2 FNYEAQ. V was pared by 1 base and J by 6 bases, with 3 bases of the junction left unmatched.

The V call is TRBV28, the J call TRBJ1-6; D not resolved. V lost 2 bases and J 7 bases, leaving 9 bases between the germline ends. The CDR3 loop spans 14 amino acids. Germline CDR1 is MDHEN and CDR2 is SYDVKM. The CDR3, as DNA: TGTGCCAGCAGTTTAGCTCCCGGGAATTCACCCCTCCACTTT. It translates to CASSLAPGNSPLHF.

The chain carries TRBV24-1 and TRBJ2-5; the match to TRBD2 covers 13 bases. This CDR3 is built from 17 residues. V lost 9 bases to trimming and J lost 0 bases; unmatched junction nucleotides: 9. The germline gives CDR1 KGHDR, CDR2 SFDVKD. The CDR3, as DNA: TGTGCCACCGCCAAGGGACTAGCGGGGAGGTACCAAGAGACCCAGTACTTC. Residues: CATAKGLAGRYQETQYF.

This chain links TRBV18 with TRBJ2-2, with TRBD2 matching over 8 bases. Trimming at V came to 6 bases and at J to 4 bases, leaving 13 bases not matched to a gene. Per germline, CDR1 KGHSH and CDR2 LQKENI. This CDR3 comprises 17 residues. CDR3 sequence: CASSPYREGLFTGELFF. The CDR3, as DNA: TGTGCCAGCTCCCCTTATCGGGAGGGCCTTTTCACCGGGGAGCTGTTTTTT.

The chain uses TRBV19 and TRBJ2-1; the match to TRBD2 covers 7 bases. This CDR3 region has 18 residues. Germline assignment: CDR1 LNHDA and CDR2 SQIVND (reference sequence). J lost 2 bases, V lost 1 base, and 11 bases had no gene match. The CDR3, as DNA: TGTGCCAGTAGTATAGTCCGGTGGGCTAGCGGTACCTACAATGAGCAGTTCTTC. It specifies CASSIVRWASGTYNEQFF.

The chain employs TRBV7-3 and TRBJ2-5; 11 bases fit TRBD2. There are 21 residues in the CDR3. Germline CDR1 SGHTA, CDR2 FQGTGA. J gave up 0 bases and V 2 bases, and 17 bases lay outside the gene matches. The CDR3 loop is CASSLSGPGASGGYYQETQYF. Here the CDR3 DNA reads TGTGCCAGCAGCTTATCCGGGCCCGGGGCTAGCGGGGGGTACTACCAAGAGACCCAGTACTTC.